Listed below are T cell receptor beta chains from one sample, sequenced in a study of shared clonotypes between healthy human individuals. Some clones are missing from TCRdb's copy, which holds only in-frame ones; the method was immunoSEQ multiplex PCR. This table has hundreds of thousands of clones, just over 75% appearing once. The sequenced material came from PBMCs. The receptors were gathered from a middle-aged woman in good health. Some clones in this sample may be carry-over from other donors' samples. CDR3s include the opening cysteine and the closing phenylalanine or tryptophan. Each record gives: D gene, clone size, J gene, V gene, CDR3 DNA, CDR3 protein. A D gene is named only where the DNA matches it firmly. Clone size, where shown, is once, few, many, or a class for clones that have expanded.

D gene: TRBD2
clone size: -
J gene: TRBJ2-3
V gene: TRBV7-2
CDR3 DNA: TGTGCCAGCAGACATAGCGGGAGGGCCCACACAGATACGCAGTATTTT
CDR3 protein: CASRHSGRAHTDTQYF

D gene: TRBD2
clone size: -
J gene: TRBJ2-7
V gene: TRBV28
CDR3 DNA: TGTGCCAGCAGTTCCCCGGGACTAGCGGGAGGCCGCTCCTACGAGCAGTACTTC
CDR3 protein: CASSSPGLAGGRSYEQYF

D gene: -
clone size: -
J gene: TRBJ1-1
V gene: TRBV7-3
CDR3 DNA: TGTGCCAGCAGCTTAAACGGGGACACTGAAGCTTTCTTT
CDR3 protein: CASSLNGDTEAFF

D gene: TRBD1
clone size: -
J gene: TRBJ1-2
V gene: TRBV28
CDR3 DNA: TGTGCCAGCAGTCGGAGGGGGCCCCAAGGCGGCTACACCTTC
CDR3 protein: CASSRRGPQGGYTF

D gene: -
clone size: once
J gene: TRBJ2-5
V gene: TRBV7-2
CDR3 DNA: TGTGCCAGCAGCCCCGAGGGGCCGGGGGCCACGGAGACCCAGTACTTC
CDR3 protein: CASSPEGPGATETQYF

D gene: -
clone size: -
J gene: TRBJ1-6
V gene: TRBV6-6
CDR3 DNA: TGTGCCAGCAGTTACGCATACAGGAGGACTGCCCTCCACTTT
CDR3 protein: CASSYAYRRTALHF

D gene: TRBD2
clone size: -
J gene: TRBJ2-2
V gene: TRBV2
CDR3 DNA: TGTGCCAGCAGTCCAAGCGGGAGAGCCACCGGGGAGCTGTTTTTT
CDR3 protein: CASSPSGRATGELFF

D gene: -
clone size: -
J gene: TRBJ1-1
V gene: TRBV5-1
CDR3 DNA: TGCGCCAGCAGTCGTAGACAGCAGAACACTGAAGCTTTCTTT
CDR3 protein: CASSRRQQNTEAFF

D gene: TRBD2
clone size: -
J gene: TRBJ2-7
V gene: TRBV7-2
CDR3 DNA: TGTGCCAGCAGCTTAGGATTTGGAGCGGGAGAGTACGAGCAGTACTTC
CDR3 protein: CASSLGFGAGEYEQYF

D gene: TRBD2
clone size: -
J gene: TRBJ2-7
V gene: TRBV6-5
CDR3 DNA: TGTGCCAGCAGTTCGTCCTGGACTAGTTCTGGCGAGCAGTACTTC
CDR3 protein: CASSSSWTSSGEQYF

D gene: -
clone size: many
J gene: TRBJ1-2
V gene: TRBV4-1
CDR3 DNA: TGCGCCAGCAGCCAAGAACATCGGGTATCGGATTATGGCTACACCTTC
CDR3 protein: CASSQEHRVSDYGYTF

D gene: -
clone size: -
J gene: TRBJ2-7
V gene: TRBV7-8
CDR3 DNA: TGTGCCAGCAGCTTATTTGACAGATCCTACGAGCAGTACTTC
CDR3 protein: CASSLFDRSYEQYF

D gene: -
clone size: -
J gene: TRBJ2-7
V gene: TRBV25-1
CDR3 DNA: TGTGCCAGCAGTGTCCTGGGTCCCTACGAGCAGTACTTC
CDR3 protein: CASSVLGPYEQYF

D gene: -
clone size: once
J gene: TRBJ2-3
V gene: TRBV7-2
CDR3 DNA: TGTGCCAGCAGCCAGGGTCACACAGATACGCAGTATTTT
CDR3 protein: CASSQGHTDTQYF

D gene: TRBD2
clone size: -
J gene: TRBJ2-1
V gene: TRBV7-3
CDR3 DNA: TGTGCCAGCAGCTTATACACTAGCGCTTACAATGAGCAGTTCTTC
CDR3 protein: CASSLYTSAYNEQFF

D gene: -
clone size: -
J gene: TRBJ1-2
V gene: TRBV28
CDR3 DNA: TGTGCCAGCAGCCTTTCGGCGGGGGCCTATGGCTACACCTTC
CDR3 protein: CASSLSAGAYGYTF

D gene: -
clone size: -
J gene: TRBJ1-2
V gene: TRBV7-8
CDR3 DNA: TGTGCCAGCGCCACTCCGGGGCGGTCTAACTATGGCTACACCTTC
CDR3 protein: CASATPGRSNYGYTF

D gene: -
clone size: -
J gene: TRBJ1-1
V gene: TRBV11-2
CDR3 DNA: TGTGCCAGCAGCTTAGTTACAGGGATCCTGGGCTACACTGAAGCTTTCTTT
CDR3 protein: CASSLVTGILGYTEAFF

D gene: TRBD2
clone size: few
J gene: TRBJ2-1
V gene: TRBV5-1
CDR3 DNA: TGCGCCAGCAGCTTGGTGGGGACTAGCGGGAACAATGAGCAGTTCTTC
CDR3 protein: CASSLVGTSGNNEQFF

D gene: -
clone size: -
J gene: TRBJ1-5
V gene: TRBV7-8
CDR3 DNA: TGTGCCAGCAGCTTAGTGGCAGGGGGCAATCAGCCCCAGCATTTT
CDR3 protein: CASSLVAGGNQPQHF

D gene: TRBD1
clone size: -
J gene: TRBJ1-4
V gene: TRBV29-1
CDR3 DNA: TGCAGCGTACAACGGACAGGGGTTGAAAAACTGTTTTTT
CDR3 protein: CSVQRTGVEKLFF

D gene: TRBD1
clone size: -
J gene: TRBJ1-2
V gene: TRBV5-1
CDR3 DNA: TGCGCCAGCAGCTTGGGAGGACAGGGCAATGGCTACACCTTC
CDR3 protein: CASSLGGQGNGYTF

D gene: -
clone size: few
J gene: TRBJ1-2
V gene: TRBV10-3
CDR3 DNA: TGTGCCATCTCCCCGGGCCGAACTCTTACCTTC
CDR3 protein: CAISPGRTLTF

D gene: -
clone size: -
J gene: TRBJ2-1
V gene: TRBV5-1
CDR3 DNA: TGCGCCAGCAGCTTGGGGACAGCGCCGACCAATGAGCAGTTCTTC
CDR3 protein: CASSLGTAPTNEQFF

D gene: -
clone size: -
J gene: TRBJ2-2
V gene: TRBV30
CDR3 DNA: TGTGCCTCCCAAATCACCGGGGAGCTGTTTTTT
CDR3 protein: CASQITGELFF

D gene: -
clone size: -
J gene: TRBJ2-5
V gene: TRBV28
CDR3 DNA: TGTGCCAGCAGCTCCGACAGGTACGAGGAGACCCAGTACTTC
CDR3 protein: CASSSDRYEETQYF

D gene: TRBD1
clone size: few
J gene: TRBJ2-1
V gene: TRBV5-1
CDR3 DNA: TGCGCCAGCAGCCGGGACAGCTACAATGAGCAGTTCTTC
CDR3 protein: CASSRDSYNEQFF

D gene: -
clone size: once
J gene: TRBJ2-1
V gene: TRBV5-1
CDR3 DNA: TGCGCCAGCAGGAAATCTCCAGACAATGAGCAGTTCTTC
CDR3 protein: CASRKSPDNEQFF

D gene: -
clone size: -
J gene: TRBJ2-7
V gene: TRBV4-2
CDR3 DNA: TGTGCCAGCAGCCAAGATGAGGGGAGCTCCTACGAGCAGTACTTC
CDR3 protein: CASSQDEGSSYEQYF

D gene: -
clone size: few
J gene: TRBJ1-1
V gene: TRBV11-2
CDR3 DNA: TGTGCCAGCAGCTTAGCGGGGGGGCTAGTCACTGAAGCTTTCTTT
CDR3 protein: CASSLAGGLVTEAFF

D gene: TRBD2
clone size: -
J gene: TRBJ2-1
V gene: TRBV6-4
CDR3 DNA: TGTGCCAGCAGTTTGACTAGCGGGACCTACAATGAGCAGTTCTTC
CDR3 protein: CASSLTSGTYNEQFF

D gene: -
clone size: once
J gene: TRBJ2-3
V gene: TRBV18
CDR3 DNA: TGTGCCAGCTCACCCGATAGCACAGATACGCAGTATTTT
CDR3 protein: CASSPDSTDTQYF

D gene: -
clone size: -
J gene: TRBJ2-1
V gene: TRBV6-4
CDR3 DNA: TGTGCCAGCAGTGACTCTGGCCGGGGCTACAATGAGCAGTTCTTC
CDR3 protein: CASSDSGRGYNEQFF

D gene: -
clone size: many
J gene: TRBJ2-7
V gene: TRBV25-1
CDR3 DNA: TGTGCCAGCAGTGACGGGCGGACAAAAACCTACGAGCAGTACTTC
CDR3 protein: CASSDGRTKTYEQYF

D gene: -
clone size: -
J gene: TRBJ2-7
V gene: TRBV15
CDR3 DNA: TGTGCCACCAGCAGAGCCAGGGCCTACGAGCAGTACTTC
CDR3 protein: CATSRARAYEQYF

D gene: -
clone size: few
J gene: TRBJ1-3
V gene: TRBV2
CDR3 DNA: TGTGCCAGCAGTGAGTCCGGAAACACCATATATTTT
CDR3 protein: CASSESGNTIYF

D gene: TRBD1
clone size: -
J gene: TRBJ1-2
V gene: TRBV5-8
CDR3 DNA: TGTGCCAGCAGCGTCCGGGGACAGACTAACTATGGCTACACCTTC
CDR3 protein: CASSVRGQTNYGYTF

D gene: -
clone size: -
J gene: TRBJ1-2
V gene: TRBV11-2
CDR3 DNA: TGTGCCAGCAGCCAAAGACATGGTGGCTACACCTTC
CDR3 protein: CASSQRHGGYTF

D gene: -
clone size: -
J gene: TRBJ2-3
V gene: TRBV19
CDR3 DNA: TGTGCCAGTAGTATTAGCAGGAACACAGATACGCAGTATTTT
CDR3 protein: CASSISRNTDTQYF

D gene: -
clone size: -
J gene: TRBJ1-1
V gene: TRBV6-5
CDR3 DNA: TGTGCCAGCAGTAGCTACAGGAACACTGAAGCTTTCTTT
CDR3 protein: CASSSYRNTEAFF

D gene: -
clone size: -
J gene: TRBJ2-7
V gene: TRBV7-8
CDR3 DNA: TGTGCCAGCAGCGTCGGGACCTCGGGGGAGCAGTACTTC
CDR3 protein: CASSVGTSGEQYF

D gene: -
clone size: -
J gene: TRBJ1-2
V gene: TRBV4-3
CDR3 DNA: TGCGCCAGCAGCCAAGAGACAGATAACTATGGCTACACCTTC
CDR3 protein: CASSQETDNYGYTF

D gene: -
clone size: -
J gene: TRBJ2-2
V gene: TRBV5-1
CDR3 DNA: TGCGCCAGCAGCTTGGGGGACACCCTCACCGGGGAGCTGTTTTTT
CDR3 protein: CASSLGDTLTGELFF

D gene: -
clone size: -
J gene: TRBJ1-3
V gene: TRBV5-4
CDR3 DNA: TGTGCCAGCAGCGTACGGACGGCCGGAAACACCATATATTTT
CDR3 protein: CASSVRTAGNTIYF

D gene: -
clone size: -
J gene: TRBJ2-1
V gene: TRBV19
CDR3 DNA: TGTGCCAGTAGCGAACAGGGACTTCGCTACAATGAGCAGTTCTTC
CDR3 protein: CASSEQGLRYNEQFF

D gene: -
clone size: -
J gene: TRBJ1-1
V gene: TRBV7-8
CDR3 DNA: TGTGCCAGCAGTTCACGACCTAACACTGAAGCTTTCTTT
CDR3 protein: CASSSRPNTEAFF

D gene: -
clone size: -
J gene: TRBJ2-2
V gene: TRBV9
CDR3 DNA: TGTGCCAGCAGCGTGCTCGGGGGCGGCACCGGGGAGCTGTTTTTT
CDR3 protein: CASSVLGGGTGELFF

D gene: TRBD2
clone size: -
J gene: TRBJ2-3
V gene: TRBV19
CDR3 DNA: TGTGCCAGTAGTATCCGGACTAGCGGGGTCACAGATACGCAGTATTTT
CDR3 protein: CASSIRTSGVTDTQYF